The sequence of this TCR beta chain was determined in a study of PD-1 and CTLA-4 blockade in melanoma. Repertoires were generated with immunoSEQ multiplex PCR, while TCRdb's copy carries only in-frame clones and drops some. The sample lists nearly 30,000 clones, about 88% occurring once. This clone has a handful of counts. Between the trimmed V and J ends, which lost 1 base and 4 bases, there was a span of 13 bases. Germline CDR1 reads LNHDA; CDR2 reads SQIVND (reference sequence). The CDR3 extends over 16 amino acids. The specimen comprised CD8+ T cells from peripheral blood, sampled before anti-PD-1 treatment. The chain employs TRBV19 and TRBJ2-2; the D is unclear. The source is a human donor with melanoma. The CDR3 sequence: CASSIGPQSSTGELFF. DNA of the CDR3: TGTGCCAGTAGTATAGGTCCCCAGTCATCCACCGGGGAGCTGTTTTTT.